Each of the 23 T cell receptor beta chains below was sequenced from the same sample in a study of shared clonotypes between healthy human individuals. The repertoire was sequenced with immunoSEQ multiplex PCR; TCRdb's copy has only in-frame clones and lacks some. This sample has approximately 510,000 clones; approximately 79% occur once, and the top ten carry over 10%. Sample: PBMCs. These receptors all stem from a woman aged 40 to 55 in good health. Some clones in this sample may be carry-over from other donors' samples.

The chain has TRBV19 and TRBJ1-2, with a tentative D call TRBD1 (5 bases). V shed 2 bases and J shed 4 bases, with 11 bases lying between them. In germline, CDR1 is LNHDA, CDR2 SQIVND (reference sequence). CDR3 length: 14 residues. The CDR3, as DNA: TGTGCCAGTAGTATAAATGCAGGGTCCTATGGCTACACCTTC. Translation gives CASSINAGSYGYTF. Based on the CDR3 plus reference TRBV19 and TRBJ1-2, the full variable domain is DGGITQSPKYLFRKEGQNVTLSCEQNLNHDAMYWYRQDPGQGLRLIYYSQIVNDFQKGDIAEGYSVSREKKESFPLTVTSAQKNPTAFYLCASSINAGSYGYTFGSGTRLTVV.

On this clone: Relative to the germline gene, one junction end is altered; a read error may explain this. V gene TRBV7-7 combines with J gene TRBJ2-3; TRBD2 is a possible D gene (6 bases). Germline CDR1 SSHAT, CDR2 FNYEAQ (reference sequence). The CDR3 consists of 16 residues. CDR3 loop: CASSLGLERGTDTQYF. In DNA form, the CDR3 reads TGTGCTAGCAGCTTAGGGCTAGAGCGGGGCACAGATACGCAGTATTTT.

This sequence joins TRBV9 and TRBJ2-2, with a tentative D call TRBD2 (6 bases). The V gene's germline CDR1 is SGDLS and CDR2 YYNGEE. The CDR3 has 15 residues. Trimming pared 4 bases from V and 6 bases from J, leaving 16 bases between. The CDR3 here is CASSRASVVSGELFF. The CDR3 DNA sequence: TGTGCCAGCAGCAGGGCTAGCGTCGTCTCCGGGGAGCTGTTTTTT. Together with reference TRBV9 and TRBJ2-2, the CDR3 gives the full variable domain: DSGVTQTPKHLITATGQRVTLRCSPRSGDLSVYWYQQSLDQGLQFLIQYYNGEERAKGNILERFSAQQFPDLHSELNLSSLELGDSALYFCASSRASVVSGELFFGEGSRLTVL.

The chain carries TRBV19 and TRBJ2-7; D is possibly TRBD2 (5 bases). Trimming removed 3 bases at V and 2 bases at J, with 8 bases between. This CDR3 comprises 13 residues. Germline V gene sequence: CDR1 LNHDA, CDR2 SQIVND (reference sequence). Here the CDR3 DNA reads TGTGCCAGTAGTATTCAACTAGCCTACGAGCAGTACTTC. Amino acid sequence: CASSIQLAYEQYF.

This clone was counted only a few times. The CDR3 DNA sequence: TGCGCCAGCAGCCAGAGGACTAGCGGGGCCCTCTCCTACAATGAGCAGTTCTTC. The encoded protein is CASSQRTSGALSYNEQFF. The chain employs TRBV4-3 and TRBJ2-1, with 12 bases identical to TRBD2. The germline gives CDR1 LGHNA, CDR2 YSLEER. V gave up 3 bases and J gave up 0 bases; unmatched junction bases: 6. The CDR3 loop spans 18 amino acids.

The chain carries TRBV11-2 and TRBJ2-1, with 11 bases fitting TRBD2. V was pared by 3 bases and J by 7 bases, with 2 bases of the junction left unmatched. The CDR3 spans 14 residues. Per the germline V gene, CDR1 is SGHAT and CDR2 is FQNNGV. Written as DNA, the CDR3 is TGTGCCAGCAGCTTTAGCGGGAGGGAAAATGAGCAGTTCTTC. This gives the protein CASSFSGRENEQFF.

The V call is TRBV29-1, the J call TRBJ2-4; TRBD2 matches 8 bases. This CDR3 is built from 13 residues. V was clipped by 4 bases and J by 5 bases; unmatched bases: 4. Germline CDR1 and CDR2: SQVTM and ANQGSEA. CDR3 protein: CSVAGGFENIQYF. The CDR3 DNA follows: TGCAGCGTTGCGGGGGGGTTCGAAAACATTCAGTACTTC.

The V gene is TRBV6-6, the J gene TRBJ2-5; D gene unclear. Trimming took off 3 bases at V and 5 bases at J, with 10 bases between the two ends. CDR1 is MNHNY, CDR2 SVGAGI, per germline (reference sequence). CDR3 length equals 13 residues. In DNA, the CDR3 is TGTGCCAGCAGTTATACACCTCGGGAGACCCAGTACTTC. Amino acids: CASSYTPRETQYF.

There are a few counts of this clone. The CDR3 DNA follows: TGTGCCAGCAGTTCGTCCTCCCAGGGACAGGTCTATGGCTACACCTTC. Encoded protein: CASSSSSQGQVYGYTF. The chain couples TRBV28 to TRBJ1-2, with 8 bases fitting TRBD1. Germline CDR1 is MDHEN and CDR2 is SYDVKM. V was pared by 4 bases and J by 4 bases, with 11 bases of the junction left unmatched. This CDR3 is 16 amino acids long.

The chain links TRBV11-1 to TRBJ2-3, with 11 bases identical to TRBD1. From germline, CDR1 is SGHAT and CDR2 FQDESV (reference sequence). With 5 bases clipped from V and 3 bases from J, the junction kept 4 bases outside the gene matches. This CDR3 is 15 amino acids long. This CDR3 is CASSGDRGSTDTQYF. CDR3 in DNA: TGTGCCAGCAGCGGGGACAGGGGGAGTACAGATACGCAGTATTTT. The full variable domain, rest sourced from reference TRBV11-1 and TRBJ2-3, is EAEVAQSPRYKITEKSQAVAFWCDPISGHATLYWYRQILGQGPELLVQFQDESVVDDSQLPKDRFSAERLKGVDSTLKIQPAELGDSAMYLCASSGDRGSTDTQYFGPGTRLTVL.

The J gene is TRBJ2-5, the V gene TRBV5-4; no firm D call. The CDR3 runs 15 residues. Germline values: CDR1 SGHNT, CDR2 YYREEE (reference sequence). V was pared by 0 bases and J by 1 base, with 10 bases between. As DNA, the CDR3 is TGTGCCAGCAGCTTGGCTCCTGCCCCCCAAGAGACCCAGTACTTC. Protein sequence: CASSLAPAPQETQYF.

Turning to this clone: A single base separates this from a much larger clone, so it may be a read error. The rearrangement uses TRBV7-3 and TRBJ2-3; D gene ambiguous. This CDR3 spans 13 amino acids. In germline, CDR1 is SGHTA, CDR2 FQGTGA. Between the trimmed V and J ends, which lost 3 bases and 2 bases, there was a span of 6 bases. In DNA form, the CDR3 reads TGTGCCAGCAGCTTCCCCAACACAGATACGCAGTATTTT. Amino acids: CASSFPNTDTQYF.

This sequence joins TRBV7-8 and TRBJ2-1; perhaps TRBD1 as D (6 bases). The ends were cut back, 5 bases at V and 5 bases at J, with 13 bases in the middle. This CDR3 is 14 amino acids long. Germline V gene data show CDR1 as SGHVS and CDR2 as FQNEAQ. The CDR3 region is CASSRGYRDNEQFF. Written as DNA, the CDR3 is TGTGCCAGCAGCAGAGGATACAGGGACAATGAGCAGTTCTTC.

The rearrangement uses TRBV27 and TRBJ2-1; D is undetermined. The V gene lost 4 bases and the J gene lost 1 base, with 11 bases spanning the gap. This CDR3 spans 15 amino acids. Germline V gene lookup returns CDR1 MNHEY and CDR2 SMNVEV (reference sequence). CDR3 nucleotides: TGTGCCAGCAGTTCCGTAGTGGGATCCTACAATGAGCAGTTCTTC. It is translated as CASSSVVGSYNEQFF.

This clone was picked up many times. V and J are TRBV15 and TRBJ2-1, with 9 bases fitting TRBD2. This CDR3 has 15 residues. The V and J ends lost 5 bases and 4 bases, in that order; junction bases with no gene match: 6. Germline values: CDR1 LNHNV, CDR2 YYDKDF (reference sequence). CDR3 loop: CATSQAREGYNEQFF. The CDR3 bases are TGTGCCACCAGCCAGGCGCGGGAGGGTTACAATGAGCAGTTCTTC.

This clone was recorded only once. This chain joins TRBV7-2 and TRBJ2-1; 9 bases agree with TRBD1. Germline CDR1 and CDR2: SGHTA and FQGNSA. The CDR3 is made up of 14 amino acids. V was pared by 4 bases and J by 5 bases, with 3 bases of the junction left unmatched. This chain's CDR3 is CASSSRTGDNEQFF. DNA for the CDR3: TGTGCCAGCAGCTCGAGGACAGGGGACAATGAGCAGTTCTTC.

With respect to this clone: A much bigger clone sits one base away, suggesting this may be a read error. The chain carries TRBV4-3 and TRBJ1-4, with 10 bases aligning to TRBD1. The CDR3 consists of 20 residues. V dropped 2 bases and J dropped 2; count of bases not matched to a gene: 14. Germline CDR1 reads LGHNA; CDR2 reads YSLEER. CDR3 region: CASSQHLTPGQGRTNEKLFF. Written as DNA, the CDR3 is TGCGCCAGCAGCCAACACCTCACGCCGGGACAGGGGAGGACTAATGAAAAACTGTTTTTT.

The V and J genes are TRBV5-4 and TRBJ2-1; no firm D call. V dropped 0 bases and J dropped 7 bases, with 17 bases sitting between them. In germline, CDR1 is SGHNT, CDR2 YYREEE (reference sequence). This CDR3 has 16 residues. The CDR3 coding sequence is TGTGCCAGCAGCTTGGCCCTTTGGCGGAGTTCAAATGAGCAGTTCTTC. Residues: CASSLALWRSSNEQFF.

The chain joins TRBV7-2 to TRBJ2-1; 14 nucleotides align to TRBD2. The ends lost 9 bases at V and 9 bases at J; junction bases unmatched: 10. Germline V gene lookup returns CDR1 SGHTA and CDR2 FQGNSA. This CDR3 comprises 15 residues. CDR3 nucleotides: TGTGCCAGTAATACCGGGACTAGCGGGAGAAGTGAGCAGTTCTTC. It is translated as CASNTGTSGRSEQFF.

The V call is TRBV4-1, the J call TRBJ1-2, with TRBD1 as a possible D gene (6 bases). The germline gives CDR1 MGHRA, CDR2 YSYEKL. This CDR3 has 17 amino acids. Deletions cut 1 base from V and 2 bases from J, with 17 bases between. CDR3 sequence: CASSQGSTGRRNYGYTF. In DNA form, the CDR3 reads TGCGCCAGCAGCCAAGGATCCACAGGGCGTCGGAACTATGGCTACACCTTC.

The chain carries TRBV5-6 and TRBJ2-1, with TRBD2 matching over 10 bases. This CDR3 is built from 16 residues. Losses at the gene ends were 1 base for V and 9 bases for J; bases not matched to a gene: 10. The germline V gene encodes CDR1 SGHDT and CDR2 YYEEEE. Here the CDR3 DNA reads TGTGCCAGCAGCTTGCTGGCTAGCGGGAGACCGGGTGAGCAGTTCTTC. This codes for CASSLLASGRPGEQFF.

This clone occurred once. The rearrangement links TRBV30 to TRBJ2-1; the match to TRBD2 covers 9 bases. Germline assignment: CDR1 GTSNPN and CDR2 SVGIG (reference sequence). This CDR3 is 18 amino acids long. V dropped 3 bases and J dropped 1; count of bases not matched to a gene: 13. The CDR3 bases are TGTGCCTGGAGGGGGACTAGCTCTGTTCAGGTTTCCTACAATGAGCAGTTCTTC. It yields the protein CAWRGTSSVQVSYNEQFF. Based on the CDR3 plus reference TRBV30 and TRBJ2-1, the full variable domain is SQTIHQWPATLVQPVGSPLSLECTVEGTSNPNLYWYRQAAGRGLQLLFYSVGIGQISSEVPQNLSASRPQDRQFILSSKKLLLSDSGFYLCAWRGTSSVQVSYNEQFFGPGTRLTVL.

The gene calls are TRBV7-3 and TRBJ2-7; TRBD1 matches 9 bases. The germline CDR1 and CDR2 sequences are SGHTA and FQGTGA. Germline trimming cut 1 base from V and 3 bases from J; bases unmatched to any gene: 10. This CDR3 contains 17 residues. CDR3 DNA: TGTGCCAGCAGCTTAATAGGAGGGGACAGGGTTAACTACGAGCAGTACTTC. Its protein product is CASSLIGGDRVNYEQYF.